This T cell receptor (beta chain) is drawn from a study of radiation and T cells in renal cell carcinoma. Turning to this clone: Antigen: not known.

TCRdb's copy holds only in-frame clones and misses some; the assay was immunoSEQ multiplex PCR. The sample shows about 170,000 clones, roughly 90% of them seen only once. Study-level results: From baseline, blood top tumor clonotypes peaked at 2 weeks post-radiation.

V was trimmed by 1 base and J by 3 bases, leaving 5 bases between them. Germline CDR1 is SGHNT and CDR2 is YENEEA. CDR3 length: 13 residues. Regarding time point: blood 4 weeks post-SBRT, at nephrectomy. Treatment indicated: 15 Gy SBRT to primary tumor, nephrectomy 4 weeks later. Radiation-treated patients gave blood at baseline, week 2 and week 4. The chain has TRBV11-3 and TRBJ2-3, with unresolved D. This specimen was blood, taken from a patient whose treatment included radiotherapy and nephrectomy. The sequence was collected from a woman between 45 and 65 years old with renal cell carcinoma. The CDR3 reads CASSLAATDTQYF. CDR3 coding DNA: TGTGCCAGCAGCTTAGCCGCGACAGATACGCAGTATTTT.